Following are 20 T cell receptor beta chains from one sample sequenced in a study of T-cell reconstitution after alpha-beta-depleted transplantation in children. Preparation of the TCRbeta library used unique molecular identifiers. Using its own MiXCR run on the PCR reads, TCRdb lists one record per CDR3 protein. Among some 600,000 distinct CDR3 sequences listed, 10% to 15% were seen once. The sample in question was PBMCs, mostly from graft donor cells, obtained 360 days after TCRalphabeta/CD19-depleted stem cell transplant. The receptors come from a male patient under 18 who had a stem cell transplant for acute myeloid leukemia, so the T cells may come from the graft donor.

The chain joins TRBV20-1 to TRBJ2-3; 9 nucleotides match TRBD2. Germline V gives CDR1 DFQATT, CDR2 SNEGSKA (reference sequence). The CDR3 has 17 residues. V was clipped by 6 bases and J by 2 bases; unmatched bases: 15. CDR3 in amino acids: CSAVRDGASGITDTQYF. The CDR3 nucleotides read TGCAGTGCCGTTCGGGACGGGGCTAGCGGGATCACAGATACGCAGTATTTT.

This clonotype was detected many times. The V gene is TRBV9, the J gene TRBJ2-2; no firm D call. The CDR3 is 13 residues long. Per germline, CDR1 SGDLS and CDR2 YYNGEE. The V end lost 4 bases, the J end lost 2 bases, and 6 bases lay between the germline ends. The CDR3 loop is CASSFPNTGELFF. The CDR3 region has the DNA TGTGCCAGCAGCTTCCCTAACACCGGGGAGCTGTTTTTT.

The chain has TRBV24-1 and TRBJ2-1; 7 nucleotides match TRBD2. In germline, CDR1 is KGHDR, CDR2 SFDVKD. The CDR3 runs 16 residues. V was clipped by 0 bases and J by 6 bases; unmatched bases: 7. The CDR3 bases are TGTGCCACCAGTGATTTGGGCGGGAGCCGGGGCAATGAGCAGTTCTTC. Residues: CATSDLGGSRGNEQFF.

This clonotype appeared many times. J is TRBJ2-1 and V is TRBV29-1, with TRBD2 matching over 10 bases. J gave up 10 bases and V 2 bases, and 8 bases lay outside the gene matches. Germline CDR1 SQVTM, CDR2 ANQGSEA. The CDR3 is 14 amino acids. The CDR3 DNA sequence: TGCAGCGTTGAATTGGGTCTAGCGGGAGTAGAGCAGTTCTTC. Its translation: CSVELGLAGVEQFF.

The chain recombines TRBV6-2 or TRBV6-3 with TRBJ2-3; 7 bases match TRBD2. The V gene's germline CDR1 is MNHEY and CDR2 SVGEGT. The V gene end was trimmed by 2 bases and the J gene end by 7 bases; junction bases not matched to a gene: 9. The CDR3 loop spans 15 amino acids. The CDR3 is CASSYRRLAENTQYF. The CDR3 coding sequence is TGTGCCAGCAGTTACCGACGCCTAGCGGAAAATACGCAGTATTTT.

DNA of the CDR3: TGTGCCAGCAGTTTCTGGACAGGGAGGGGGCAGCTAATTCGATACGAGCAGTACTTC. Protein product: CASSFWTGRGQLIRYEQYF. The rearrangement joins TRBV28 to TRBJ2-7; TRBD1 might be the D (8 bases). Germline V gene data show CDR1 as MDHEN and CDR2 as SYDVKM. V lost 3 bases, J lost 4 bases, and 28 bases lay in between. This CDR3 has 19 residues.

This clonotype has just a few counts. V gene TRBV12-3 or TRBV12-4 combines with J gene TRBJ2-7, with 14 bases that match TRBD2. The CDR3 length is 18 residues. J lost 2 bases, V lost 2 bases, and 8 bases had no gene match. CDR3 in amino acids: CASSLRLAGGPYTYEQYF. The CDR3 bases are TGTGCCAGCAGTTTACGACTAGCGGGAGGGCCTTATACCTACGAGCAGTACTTC.

This clonotype occurred many times. V gene TRBV24-1 combines with J gene TRBJ2-3; a possible D gene is TRBD2 (6 bases). Trimming took off 4 bases at V and 0 bases at J, with 16 bases between the two ends. This CDR3 region has 17 residues. CDR1 and CDR2 (germline): KGHDR, SFDVKD. The CDR3 here is CATSDPIAVPSTDTQYF. The CDR3 DNA sequence: TGTGCCACCAGTGACCCCATAGCGGTTCCCAGCACAGATACGCAGTATTTT.

This chain joins TRBV28 and TRBJ1-2; weak D call: TRBD1 (6 bases). Germline V CDR1 and CDR2: MDHEN, SYDVKM. V dropped 6 bases and J dropped 5 bases, with 16 bases sitting between them. This CDR3 has 14 amino acids. The CDR3: CASRATGREYGYTF. In DNA form, the CDR3 reads TGTGCCAGCAGGGCAACAGGGAGAGAGTATGGCTACACCTTC.

There are many counts of this clonotype. The chain carries TRBV3-1 and TRBJ2-7, with 7 bases identical to TRBD1. Germline values: CDR1 LGHDT, CDR2 YNNKEL (reference sequence). The junction had 8 bases not matched to a gene; V was cut back by 8 bases and J by 4 bases. This CDR3 is built from 13 residues. CDR3: CASEGTEKYEQYF. The CDR3 coding sequence is TGTGCCAGCGAGGGGACAGAGAAATACGAGCAGTACTTC.

In its sample, this clonotype was seen a few times. V and J are TRBV20-1 and TRBJ2-2, with D possibly being TRBD1 (5 bases). This CDR3 region has 14 residues. The germline V gene has CDR1 DFQATT and CDR2 SNEGSKA (reference sequence). The germline V and J ends were trimmed by 5 bases and 0 bases, with 10 bases remaining between them. In DNA form, the CDR3 reads TGCAGTGCTCGACAGAGGTCGAACACCGGGGAGCTGTTTTTT. This sequence encodes CSARQRSNTGELFF.

This clonotype has just a few counts. The chain combines TRBV12-3 or TRBV12-4 with TRBJ2-1; D is undetermined. The length of the CDR3 is 17 residues. Trimming shortened V by 5 bases and J by 0 bases, and 17 bases separated the two germline ends. The chain's CDR3 is CASSDPTSRSSYNEQFF. CDR3 nucleotide sequence: TGTGCCAGCAGTGACCCGACTTCTCGAAGCTCCTACAATGAGCAGTTCTTC.

The CDR3 loop is CASSQGKGYYNEQFF. The CDR3 DNA is TGCGCCAGCAGCCAAGGGAAAGGCTATTACAATGAGCAGTTCTTC. The chain couples TRBV4-3 to TRBJ2-1; unclear D gene. Germline V gene sequence: CDR1 LGHNA, CDR2 YSLEER. CDR3 size: 15 residues. The V gene lost 1 base and the J gene lost 4 bases, with 11 bases spanning the gap.

The chain couples TRBV6-2 or TRBV6-3 to TRBJ2-1; D gene ambiguous. The V gene's germline CDR1 is MNHEY and CDR2 SVGEGT. The V gene lost 1 base and the J gene lost 5 bases, with 6 bases spanning the gap. This CDR3 has 13 amino acids. The CDR3 nucleotides read TGTGCCAGCAGTTACTTAACTAACAATGAGCAGTTCTTC. Translating gives CASSYLTNNEQFF.

Many counts were recorded for this clonotype. The CDR3 sequence: CATRPGTSPYNEQFF. CDR3 sequence (DNA): TGTGCCACCCGGCCCGGGACTAGCCCCTACAATGAGCAGTTCTTC. The J gene is TRBJ2-1, the V gene TRBV10-3; TRBD2 aligns across 9 bases. J lost 2 bases, V lost 10 bases, and 9 bases had no gene match. Germline V gene data show CDR1 as ENHRY and CDR2 as SYGVKD. This CDR3 spans 15 amino acids.

This clonotype was recorded a few times. This rearrangement joins TRBV20-1 to TRBJ2-7, with D hard to call. The germline V and J ends were trimmed by 5 bases and 0 bases, with 17 bases remaining between them. The germline CDR1 and CDR2 sequences are DFQATT and SNEGSKA (reference sequence). This CDR3 has 15 residues. The CDR3 nucleotides are TGCAGTGCTGAGAGACCCCGGGTTAGCTCCTACGAGCAGTACTTC. Translating gives CSAERPRVSSYEQYF.

This clonotype was seen more than once but under ten times. The rearrangement uses TRBV25-1 and TRBJ2-1; D might be TRBD2 (6 bases). There are 17 residues in the CDR3. Germline CDR1 MGHDK, CDR2 SYGVNS. Trimming stripped 3 bases from V and 7 bases from J, with 22 bases between. DNA of the CDR3: TGTGCCAGCAGTGATTCCTCTCGGAGGGCCCCTTGGAATGAGCAGTTCTTC. The encoded protein is CASSDSSRRAPWNEQFF. Based on the CDR3 plus reference TRBV25-1 and TRBJ2-1, the full variable domain is EADIYQTPRYLVIGTGKKITLECSQTMGHDKMYWYQQDPGMELHLIHYSYGVNSTEKGDLSSESTVSRIRTEHFPLTLESARPSHTSQYLCASSDSSRRAPWNEQFFGPGTRLTVL.

The chain couples TRBV28 to TRBJ2-7, with D maybe TRBD1 (6 bases). Trimming pared 3 bases from V and 4 bases from J, leaving 16 bases between. Germline-derived CDR1 and CDR2 are MDHEN and SYDVKM. The CDR3 extends over 15 amino acids. CDR3 nucleotide sequence: TGTGCCAGCAGTTTCGGATCGGGACAACTTTACGAGCAGTACTTC. This translates into CASSFGSGQLYEQYF.

This clonotype was seen ten or more times. The gene calls are TRBV7-9 and TRBJ2-7; the match to TRBD2 covers 7 bases. Per the germline V gene, CDR1 is SEHNR and CDR2 is FQNEAQ (reference sequence). The CDR3 contains 14 residues. Unmatched junction bases numbered 1, after V lost 2 bases and J lost 0 bases. The CDR3 DNA reads TGTGCCAGCAGCTTACGGGACTACTCCTACGAGCAGTACTTC. It translates to CASSLRDYSYEQYF.

This chain joins TRBV11-2 and TRBJ2-1; 11 nucleotides align to TRBD2. V lost 1 base to trimming and J lost 7 bases; unmatched junction nucleotides: 3. This CDR3 comprises 15 residues. The germline V gene has CDR1 SGHAT and CDR2 FQNNGV. CDR3 DNA sequence: TGTGCCAGCAGCTTAGTACTAGCGGGAGTAAATGAGCAGTTCTTC. Amino acid sequence: CASSLVLAGVNEQFF.